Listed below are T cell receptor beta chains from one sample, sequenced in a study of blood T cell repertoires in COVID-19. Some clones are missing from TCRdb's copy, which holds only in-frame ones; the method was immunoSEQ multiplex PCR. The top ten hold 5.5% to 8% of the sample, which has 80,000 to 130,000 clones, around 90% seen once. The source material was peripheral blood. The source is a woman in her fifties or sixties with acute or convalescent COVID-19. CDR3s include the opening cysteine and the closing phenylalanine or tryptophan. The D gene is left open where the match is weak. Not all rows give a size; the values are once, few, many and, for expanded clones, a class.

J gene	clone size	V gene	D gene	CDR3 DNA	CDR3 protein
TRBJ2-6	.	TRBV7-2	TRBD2	TGTGCCAGCAGCTCCTACATGACTAGCGGTGGGGCCAACGTCCTGACTTTC	CASSSYMTSGGANVLTF
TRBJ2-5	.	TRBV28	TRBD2	TGTGCCAGCAGTTCCGGGACTAGCGAGGCGACCCAGTACTTC	CASSSGTSEATQYF
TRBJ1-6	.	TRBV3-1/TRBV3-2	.	TGTGCCAGCAGCCAAGCCAAGTTCAGGGGTGGTTCACCCCTCCACTTT	CASSQAKFRGGSPLHF
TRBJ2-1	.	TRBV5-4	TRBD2	TGTGCCAGCAGCTTTTCGGAGGGACTAGCAGCCTACAATGAGCAGTTCTTC	CASSFSEGLAAYNEQFF
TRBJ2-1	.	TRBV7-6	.	TGTGCCAGCAGCTTAGCAGGGGGAGTAATCAATGAGCAGTTCTTC	CASSLAGGVINEQFF
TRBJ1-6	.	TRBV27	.	TGTGCCAGCAGTACACAGGGTATAAATTCACCCCTCCACTTT	CASSTQGINSPLHF
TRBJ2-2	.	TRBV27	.	TGTGCCAGCAGTTTATCTACTAGCTCCGCCGGGGAGCTGTTTTTT	CASSLSTSSAGELFF
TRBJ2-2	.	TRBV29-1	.	TGCAGCGCCCTGACCGGGGAGCTGTTTTTT	CSALTGELFF
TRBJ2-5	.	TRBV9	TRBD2	TGTGCCAGCAGCACTAGCGGGAGAGGAGAGACCCAGTACTTC	CASSTSGRGETQYF
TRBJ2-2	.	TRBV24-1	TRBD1	TGTGCCACCAGGGGTTCCGGGACAGGGGCCGGAGGAGGGGAGCTGTTTTTT	CATRGSGTGAGGGELFF
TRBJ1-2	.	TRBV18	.	TGTGCCAGCTCACCACCCATCGGGGAACAAGGTTACTATGGCTACACCTTC	CASSPPIGEQGYYGYTF
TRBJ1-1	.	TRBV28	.	TGCGCCAGCAGTTTTGTGGGGCAGAGCACTGAAGCTTTCTTT	CASSFVGQSTEAFF
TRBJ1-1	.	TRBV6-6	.	TGTGCCTCCCGGGAGGAGGGCCGGACTGAAGCTTTCTTT	CASREEGRTEAFF
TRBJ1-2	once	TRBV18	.	TGTGCCAGCTCACCAGGGGGCGCGAACTATGGCTACACCTTC	CASSPGGANYGYTF
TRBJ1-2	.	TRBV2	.	TGTGCCAGCAGTGAGGCGGCGATTAACTATGGCTACACCTTC	CASSEAAINYGYTF
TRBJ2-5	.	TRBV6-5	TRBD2	TGTGCCAGCAGTTACTTCGGGGGAGGGCCTCCGGAGACCCAGTACTTC	CASSYFGGGPPETQYF
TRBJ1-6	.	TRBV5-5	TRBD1	TGTGCCAGCAGCCATCGGATGGGGACAGGGGATTCACCCCTCCACTTT	CASSHRMGTGDSPLHF